A single sample is the source of the 23 T cell receptor beta chains below, sequenced in a study of breast tumors, draining lymph nodes, adjacent tissues. The lymph nodes were axillary draining lymph nodes from breast cancer patients. A single record per CDR3 protein comes from TCRdb applying MiXCR to the multiplex PCR reads. The table records 200,000 to 250,000 distinct CDR3 sequences, less than 35% of them present only once. The specimen was axillary lymph node tissue. Every receptor here comes from a female donor with breast cancer. Some clones in this sample may be carry-over from other donors' samples.

This clonotype was observed many times. This rearrangement joins TRBV7-2 to TRBJ2-1; the D is unclear. Germline assignment: CDR1 SGHTA and CDR2 FQGNSA. V lost 2 bases and J lost 4, with 9 bases in between. This CDR3 comprises 14 residues. CDR3 region: CASSLFGEYNEQFF. The CDR3 nucleotides read TGTGCCAGCAGCTTATTTGGAGAGTACAATGAGCAGTTCTTC.

This chain uses TRBV18 with TRBJ2-7; D might be TRBD2 (6 bases). This CDR3 has 14 residues. Looked up from germline, CDR1 is KGHSH and CDR2 is LQKENI. Deletions cut 3 bases from V and 2 bases from J, with 11 bases between. The CDR3, as DNA: TGTGCCAGCTCACCGGCGGGGAACGCCTACGAGCAGTACTTC. It is translated as CASSPAGNAYEQYF.

The chain couples TRBV12-3 or TRBV12-4 to TRBJ1-6; D gene unclear. Trimming took off 4 bases at V and 12 bases at J, with 10 bases between the two ends. The CDR3 spans 12 residues. CDR3 in amino acids: CASSSSLRPLHF. As DNA, the CDR3 is TGTGCCAGCAGTTCGTCCCTTAGACCCCTCCACTTT.

With respect to this clonotype: One base away lies a much larger clone, so this may be a sequencing read error. This CDR3 fails to terminate in the conserved phenylalanine or tryptophan, so it likely reflects a read error. The rearrangement links TRBV14 to TRBJ1-2; no clear D. Germline assignment: CDR1 SGHDN and CDR2 FVKESK. The CDR3 length is 13 residues. Trimming removed 0 bases at V and 6 bases at J, with 8 bases between. CDR3 protein: CASSQERDHGYTS. The CDR3 DNA follows: TGTGCCAGCAGCCAAGAGAGGGATCATGGCTACACCTCC.

The sample holds many counts of this clonotype. V usage is TRBV7-8 and J usage is TRBJ1-4; D possibly corresponds to TRBD1 (6 bases). Germline V gene lookup returns CDR1 SGHVS and CDR2 FQNEAQ. V gave up 1 base and J gave up 8 bases, with 23 bases separating them. This CDR3 spans 18 amino acids. The CDR3, as DNA: TGTGCCAGCAGCTTAGGACTATACGGGACAAGGCAATCGGAAAAACTGTTTTTT. Translating it yields CASSLGLYGTRQSEKLFF.

This clonotype is a singleton in its sample. One end of the junction varies from germline; a read error may be responsible. The chain carries TRBV20-1 and TRBJ1-6, with 9 positions matching TRBD1. This CDR3 comprises 14 residues. The germline CDR1 and CDR2 sequences are DFQATT and SNEGSKA (reference sequence). The CDR3 here is CTLPGQGNNSPLHF. Written as DNA, the CDR3 is TGCACCCTACCGGGACAGGGAAATAACTCACCCCTCCACTTT.

This clonotype was seen a few times. This rearrangement joins TRBV5-6 to TRBJ2-5; possibly TRBD2 for D (6 bases). The CDR3 loop spans 15 amino acids. Deletions cut 2 bases from V and 5 bases from J, with 16 bases between. The germline V gene has CDR1 SGHDT and CDR2 YYEEEE. The CDR3 DNA is TGTGCCAGCAGCTTTCTTGGAACGGGGGTTGAGACCCAGTACTTC. Its protein is CASSFLGTGVETQYF.

As for this clonotype: This may be a read error: a much more frequent sequence differs by one nucleotide. CDR3 sequence reads: CASSLARVTYNSPPHF. The CDR3 DNA follows: TGTGCCAGCAGCTTAGCCAGGGTCACCTATAATTCACCCCCCCACTTT. The V gene is TRBV7-8, the J gene TRBJ1-6; D may be TRBD1 (5 bases). The length of the CDR3 is 16 residues. Germline-derived CDR1 and CDR2 are SGHVS and FQNEAQ.

This clonotype was recorded at least ten times. This rearrangement joins TRBV19 to TRBJ2-3; D gene unclear. Germline V lookup: CDR1 LNHDA, CDR2 SQIVND (reference sequence). V lost 5 bases and J lost 2, with 5 bases in between. This CDR3 has 12 residues. CDR3 coding DNA: TGTGCCAGTAGTCCACACACAGATACGCAGTATTTT. Translation: CASSPHTDTQYF.

This clonotype was counted between two and nine times. The junction departs from the called germline gene at one end, perhaps through a read error. The V call is TRBV20-1, the J call TRBJ2-5, with D possibly TRBD2 on 7 matching bases. CDR1 and CDR2 from the germline V gene are DFQATT and SNEGSKA (reference sequence). The CDR3 spans 14 residues. The CDR3 coding sequence is TGCAGTGCTAGTCGCGGGGGCCCCCAAGCGACCCAGTACTTC. Residues: CSASRGGPQATQYF.

The table lists this clonotype with many counts. The chain recombines TRBV14 with TRBJ1-2; possible D gene TRBD1, 5 bases. The length of the CDR3 is 16 residues. Per germline, CDR1 SGHDN and CDR2 FVKESK. The V end was cut by 0 bases, the J end by 2 bases, with 13 bases between. CDR3 bases: TGTGCCAGCAGCCAAGATGTGCAGGGTGGGAACTATGGCTACACCTTC. The encoded protein is CASSQDVQGGNYGYTF.

This chain connects TRBV29-1 to TRBJ1-2; D gene uncertain. Germline values: CDR1 SQVTM, CDR2 ANQGSEA. This CDR3 comprises 9 residues. The CDR3, as DNA: TGCAGTGAAGCGGTTGACTACACCTTC. Translated, it gives CSEAVDYTF.

Ten or more counts support this clonotype. V usage is TRBV6-5 and J usage is TRBJ1-5; the D gene is possibly TRBD1 (6 bases). Trimming removed 2 bases from V and 4 bases from J, with 12 bases in between. This CDR3 has 15 residues. Germline V gene lookup returns CDR1 MNHEY and CDR2 SVGAGI. This CDR3 reads CASSYRGTGNQPQHF. CDR3 DNA sequence: TGTGCCAGCAGTTACAGGGGGACTGGGAATCAGCCCCAGCATTTT.

The table lists this clonotype with many counts. J is TRBJ2-1 and V is TRBV7-9; TRBD2 matches at 9 bases. After removal of 0 bases from V and 8 bases from J, the junction contained 8 bases not matched to a gene. The germline gives CDR1 SEHNR, CDR2 FQNEAQ (reference sequence). The CDR3 runs 16 residues. The CDR3 spells CASSLASRGGAHEQFF. CDR3 coding DNA: TGTGCCAGCAGCTTAGCGTCGCGCGGGGGGGCCCATGAGCAGTTCTTC.

This chain uses TRBV10-1 with TRBJ1-1; D call uncertain. The CDR3 is made up of 13 amino acids. From germline, CDR1 is WNHNN and CDR2 SYGVQD (reference sequence). V was pared by 8 bases and J by 4 bases, with 14 bases between. DNA for the CDR3: TGCGCCAGCCGGGCCCTTGGAGGCACTGAAGCTTTCTTT. Translation gives CASRALGGTEAFF.

This clonotype was picked up many times. The V gene is TRBV11-3, the J gene TRBJ1-2; tentative D call: TRBD1 (5 bases). V lost 5 bases and J 4 bases, leaving 11 bases between the germline ends. CDR1 and CDR2 (germline): SGHNT, YENEEA. This CDR3 has 13 amino acids. The CDR3 region has the DNA TGTGCCAGCAGCCAGGGACTGAGCTATGGCTACACCTTC. Encoded protein: CASSQGLSYGYTF.

This clonotype was recorded a few times. The J gene is TRBJ2-7, the V gene TRBV10-1; 7 positions agree with TRBD1. With V trimmed by 6 bases and J by 1 base, 6 bases remained unmatched. The CDR3 totals 14 residues. The V gene's germline CDR1 is WNHNN and CDR2 SYGVQD (reference sequence). CDR3 in amino acids: CASRRQGDSYEQYF. CDR3 DNA: TGCGCCAGCAGACGTCAGGGGGATTCCTACGAGCAGTACTTC.

This clonotype was counted at least ten times. The rearrangement joins TRBV5-8 to TRBJ1-6; D remains ambiguous. The CDR3 extends over 16 amino acids. V lost 4 bases, J lost 9 bases, and 20 bases lay in between. From germline, CDR1 is SGHTS and CDR2 YDEGEE. The CDR3 nucleotides are TGTGCCAGCAGCCCTACGGGTATGGGAGCGGGTTCACCCCTCCACTTT. Its protein is CASSPTGMGAGSPLHF.

The CDR3 sequence is CASSEGSEGNSGNTIYF. CDR3 bases: TGCGCCAGCAGTGAGGGTTCCGAGGGGAACTCTGGAAACACCATATATTTT. The chain couples TRBV10-1 to TRBJ1-3; a weak D match, TRBD1 (5 bases). This CDR3 contains 17 residues. Trimming shortened V by 2 bases and J by 0 bases, and 14 bases separated the two germline ends. Germline CDR1 is WNHNN and CDR2 is SYGVQD (reference sequence).

The sample holds many counts of this clonotype. CDR3 protein: CASSLDGPYEQYF. DNA of the CDR3: TGTGCCAGCAGCCTCGACGGGCCCTACGAGCAGTACTTC. The chain has TRBV11-3 and TRBJ2-7; D gene ambiguous. The ends were cut back, 5 bases at V and 2 bases at J, with 10 bases in the middle. Germline V gene sequence: CDR1 SGHNT, CDR2 YENEEA. There are 13 residues in the CDR3. The full variable domain, rest sourced from reference TRBV11-3 and TRBJ2-7, is EAGVVQSPRYKIIEKKQPVAFWCNPISGHNTLYWYLQNLGQGPELLIRYENEEAVDDSQLPKDRFSAERLKGVDSTLKIQPAELGDSAVYLCASSLDGPYEQYFGPGTRLTVT.

This clonotype was seen many times. The J gene is TRBJ2-2, the V gene TRBV5-1, with TRBD1 matching 7 bases. The V segment lost 4 bases and the J segment 4 bases; nucleotides outside the gene matches: 7. The CDR3 runs to 15 residues. From germline, CDR1 is SGHRS and CDR2 YFSETQ. CDR3 coding DNA: TGCGCCAGCAGCGTAGACAGGGTTGGCACCGGGGAGCTGTTTTTT. Encoded protein: CASSVDRVGTGELFF.

The chain has TRBV24-1 and TRBJ2-3; 9 nucleotides match TRBD2. The J segment lost 6 bases and the V segment lost 4 bases, leaving 10 bases of the junction unmatched. The CDR3 contains 16 residues. Germline loops: CDR1 KGHDR, CDR2 SFDVKD. The CDR3 nucleotides read TGTGCCACCAGTGAGGGACCAATAGCGGGGGCCGATACGCAGTATTTT. Its protein is CATSEGPIAGADTQYF.

In regard to this clonotype: A much larger clone lies one base from this, so it may be a read error. The genes are TRBV6-5 and TRBJ1-2, with D tentatively TRBD1 (5 bases). CDR1 and CDR2 from the germline V gene are MNHEY and SVGAGI. The length of the CDR3 is 13 residues. With 6 bases removed from V and 1 base from J, the gap between germline ends came to 9 bases. CDR3 nucleotide sequence: TGTGCCAGCAGACAGGACAATAACTATGGCTACACCTTC. This codes for CASRQDNNYGYTF.